The sequence of this T cell receptor delta chain was determined in a study of gamma-delta T cells after stem cell transplantation. TCRdb redid clone calling on the RT-PCR reads using CATT. The table lists roughly 1,100 delta-chain clones, approximately 2.8% of them singletons. Germline V gene sequence: CDR1 GEAIGNYY, CDR2 EKD. This CDR3 is 16 amino acids long. V dropped 0 bases and J dropped 0 bases, with 13 bases sitting between them. This clone appeared a few times. The protein given by TCRdb reflects a much larger clone and differs at residue 7 from this DNA's translation, likely from a read error; the protein shown is the DNA's translation.

Material for sequencing was gamma-delta T cells. The rearrangement joins TRDV2 to TRDJ1, with D possibly TRDD3 on 5 matching bases. This clonotype was obtained from a human donor. It is not recorded whose cells these are; they may come from a transplant donor. CDR3 sequence reads: CACDTVRGPYTDKLIF. The DNA for the CDR3 is TGTGCCTGTGACACCGTGAGGGGACCGTACACCGATAAACTCATCTTT.